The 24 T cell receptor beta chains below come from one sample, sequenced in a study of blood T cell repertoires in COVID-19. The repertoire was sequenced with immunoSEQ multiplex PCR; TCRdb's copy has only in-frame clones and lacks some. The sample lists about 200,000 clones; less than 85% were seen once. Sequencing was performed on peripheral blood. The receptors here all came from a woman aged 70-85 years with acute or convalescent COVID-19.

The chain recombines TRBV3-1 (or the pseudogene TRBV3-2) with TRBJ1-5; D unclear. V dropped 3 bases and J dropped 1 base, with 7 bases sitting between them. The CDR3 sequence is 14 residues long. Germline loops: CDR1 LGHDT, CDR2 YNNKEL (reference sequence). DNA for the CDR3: TGTGCCAGCAGCCAGGGCAGGAGCAATCAGCCCCAGCATTTT. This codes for CASSQGRSNQPQHF.

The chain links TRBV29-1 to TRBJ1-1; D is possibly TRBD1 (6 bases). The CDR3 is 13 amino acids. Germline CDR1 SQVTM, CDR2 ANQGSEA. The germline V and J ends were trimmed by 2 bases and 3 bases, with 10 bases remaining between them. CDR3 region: CSVELGGDTEAFF. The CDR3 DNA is TGCAGCGTTGAATTAGGGGGGGACACTGAAGCTTTCTTT.

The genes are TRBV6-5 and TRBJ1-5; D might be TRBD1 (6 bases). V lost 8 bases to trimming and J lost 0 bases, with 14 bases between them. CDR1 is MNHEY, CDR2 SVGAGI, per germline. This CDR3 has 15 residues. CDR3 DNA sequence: TGTGCCAGCGAAAGGGGGGGATATAGCAATCAGCCCCAGCATTTT. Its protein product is CASERGGYSNQPQHF.

CDR3 amino acids: CASSGGTAGPGANVLTF. The CDR3 bases are TGTGCCAGCAGTGGCGGGACCGCGGGTCCTGGGGCCAACGTCCTGACTTTC. The genes are TRBV6-1 and TRBJ2-6; the D gene is possibly TRBD2 (6 bases). V was pared by 4 bases and J by 2 bases, with 15 bases between. The germline gives CDR1 MNHNS, CDR2 SASEGT. This CDR3 region has 17 residues.

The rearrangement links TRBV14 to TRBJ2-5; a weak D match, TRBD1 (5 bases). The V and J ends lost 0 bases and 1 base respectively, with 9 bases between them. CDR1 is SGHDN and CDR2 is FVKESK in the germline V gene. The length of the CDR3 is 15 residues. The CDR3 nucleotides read TGTGCCAGCAGCCAAGACAGGGCCTTCCAAGAGACCCAGTACTTC. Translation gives CASSQDRAFQETQYF. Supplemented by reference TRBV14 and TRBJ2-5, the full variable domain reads EAGVTQFPSHSVIEKGQTVTLRCDPISGHDNLYWYRRVMGKEIKFLLHFVKESKQDESGMPNNRFLAERTGGTYSTLKVQPAELEDSGVYFCASSQDRAFQETQYFGPGTRLLVL.

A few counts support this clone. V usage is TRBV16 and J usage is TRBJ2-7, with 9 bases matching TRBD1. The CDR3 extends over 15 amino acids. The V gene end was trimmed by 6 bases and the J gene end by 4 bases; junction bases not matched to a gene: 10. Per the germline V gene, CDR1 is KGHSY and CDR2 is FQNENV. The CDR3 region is CASSSNPGQGYEQYF. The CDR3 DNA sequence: TGTGCCAGCAGTTCAAACCCGGGACAGGGTTACGAGCAGTACTTC.

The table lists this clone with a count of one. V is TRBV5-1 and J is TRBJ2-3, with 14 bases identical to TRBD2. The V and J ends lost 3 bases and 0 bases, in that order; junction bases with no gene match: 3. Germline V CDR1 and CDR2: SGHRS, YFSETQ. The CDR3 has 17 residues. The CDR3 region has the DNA TGCGCCAGCAGCTCCGGACTAGCGGGGGGAAGCACAGATACGCAGTATTTT. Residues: CASSSGLAGGSTDTQYF.

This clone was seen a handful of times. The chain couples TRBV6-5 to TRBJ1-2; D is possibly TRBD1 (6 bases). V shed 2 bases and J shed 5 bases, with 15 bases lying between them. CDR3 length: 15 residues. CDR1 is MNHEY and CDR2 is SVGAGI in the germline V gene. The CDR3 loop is CASSYGRGFRYGYTF. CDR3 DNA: TGTGCCAGCAGTTACGGCAGGGGTTTCCGTTATGGCTACACCTTC.

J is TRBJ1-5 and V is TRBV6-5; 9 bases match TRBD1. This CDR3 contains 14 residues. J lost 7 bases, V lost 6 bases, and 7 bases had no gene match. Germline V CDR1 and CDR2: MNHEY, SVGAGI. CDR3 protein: CASRGTGWWQPQHF. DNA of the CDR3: TGTGCCAGCAGGGGGACAGGGTGGTGGCAGCCCCAGCATTTT.

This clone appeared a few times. CDR3 sequence: CASSPRLAGGIDTQYF. CDR3 DNA sequence: TGTGCCAGCAGCCCACGTCTAGCGGGGGGCATAGATACGCAGTATTTT. This chain connects TRBV9 to TRBJ2-3, with TRBD2 identical over 11 bases. CDR1 is SGDLS and CDR2 is YYNGEE in the germline V gene. This CDR3 contains 16 residues. Germline trimming cut 4 bases from V and 5 bases from J; bases unmatched to any gene: 9.

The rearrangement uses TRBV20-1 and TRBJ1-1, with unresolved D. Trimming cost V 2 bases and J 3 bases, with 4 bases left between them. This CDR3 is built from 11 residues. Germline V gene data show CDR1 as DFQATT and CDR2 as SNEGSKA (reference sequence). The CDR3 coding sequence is TGCAGTGCTAGATCGGACACTGAAGCTTTCTTT. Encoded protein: CSARSDTEAFF.

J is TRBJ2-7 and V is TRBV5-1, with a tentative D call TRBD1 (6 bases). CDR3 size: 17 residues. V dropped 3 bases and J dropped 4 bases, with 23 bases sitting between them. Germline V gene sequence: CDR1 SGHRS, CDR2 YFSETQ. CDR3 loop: CASSYGPLDSSFYEQYF. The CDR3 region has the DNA TGCGCCAGCAGCTACGGACCCCTGGACAGTTCCTTTTACGAGCAGTACTTC. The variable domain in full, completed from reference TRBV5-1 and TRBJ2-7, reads KAGVTQTPRYLIKTRGQQVTLSCSPISGHRSVSWYQQTPGQGLQFLFEYFSETQRNKGNFPGRFSGRQFSNSRSEMNVSTLELGDSALYLCASSYGPLDSSFYEQYFGPGTRLTVT.

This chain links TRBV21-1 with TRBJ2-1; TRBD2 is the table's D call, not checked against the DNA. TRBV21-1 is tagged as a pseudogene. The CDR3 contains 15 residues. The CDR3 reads CASSRITGTSGEQFF. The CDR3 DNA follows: TGTGCCAGCAGCAGAATAACCGGGACTAGCGGGGAGCAGTTCTTC.

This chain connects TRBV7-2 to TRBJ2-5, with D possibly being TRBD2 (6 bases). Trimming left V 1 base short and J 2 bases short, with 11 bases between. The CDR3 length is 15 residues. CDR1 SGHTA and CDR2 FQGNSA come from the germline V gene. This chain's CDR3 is CASSLVADTQETQYF. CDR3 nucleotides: TGTGCCAGCAGCTTAGTAGCGGATACACAAGAGACCCAGTACTTC.

As DNA, the CDR3 is TGTGCCACCAGGGAGGGGAACACCGGGGAGCTGTTTTTT. Protein sequence: CATREGNTGELFF. The V call is TRBV6-5, the J call TRBJ2-2, with 7 positions matching TRBD2. The J segment lost 1 base and the V segment lost 10 bases, leaving 3 bases of the junction unmatched. Germline V gene sequence: CDR1 MNHEY, CDR2 SVGAGI. The CDR3 loop spans 13 amino acids.

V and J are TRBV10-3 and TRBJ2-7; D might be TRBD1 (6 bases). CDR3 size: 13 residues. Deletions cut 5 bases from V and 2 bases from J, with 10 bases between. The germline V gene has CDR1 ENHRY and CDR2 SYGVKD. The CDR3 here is CAISPGAAYEQYV. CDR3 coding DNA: TGTGCCATCAGTCCAGGGGCGGCCTACGAGCAGTACGTC.

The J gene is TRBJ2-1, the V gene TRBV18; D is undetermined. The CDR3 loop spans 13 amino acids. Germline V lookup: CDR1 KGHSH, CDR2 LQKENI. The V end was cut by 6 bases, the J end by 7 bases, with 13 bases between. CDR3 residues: CASSVYSGNEQFF. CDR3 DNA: TGTGCCAGCTCCGTCTACTCGGGTAATGAGCAGTTCTTC. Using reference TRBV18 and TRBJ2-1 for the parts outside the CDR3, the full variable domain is NAGVMQNPRHLVRRRGQEARLRCSPMKGHSHVYWYRQLPEEGLKFMVYLQKENIIDESGMPKERFSAEFPKEGPSILRIQQVVRGDSAAYFCASSVYSGNEQFFGPGTRLTVL.

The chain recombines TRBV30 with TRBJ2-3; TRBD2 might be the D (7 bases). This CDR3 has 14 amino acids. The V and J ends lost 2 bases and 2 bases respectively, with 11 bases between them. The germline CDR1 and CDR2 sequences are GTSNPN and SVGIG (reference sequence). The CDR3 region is CAWSRGGATDTQYF. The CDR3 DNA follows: TGTGCCTGGAGTAGGGGGGGGGCCACAGATACGCAGTATTTT.

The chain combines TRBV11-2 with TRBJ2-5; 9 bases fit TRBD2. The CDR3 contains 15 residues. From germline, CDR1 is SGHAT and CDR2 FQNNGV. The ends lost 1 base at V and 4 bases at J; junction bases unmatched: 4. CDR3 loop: CASSLASGEGETQYF. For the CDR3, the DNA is TGTGCCAGCAGCTTAGCTAGCGGGGAGGGAGAGACCCAGTACTTC.

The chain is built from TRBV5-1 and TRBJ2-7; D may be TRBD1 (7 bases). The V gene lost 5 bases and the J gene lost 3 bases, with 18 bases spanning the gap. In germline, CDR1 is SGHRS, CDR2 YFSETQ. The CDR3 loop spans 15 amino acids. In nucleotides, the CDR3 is TGCGCCAGCAGTCGACTACCGCAGGGGGGCTACGAGCAGTACTTC. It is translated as CASSRLPQGGYEQYF.

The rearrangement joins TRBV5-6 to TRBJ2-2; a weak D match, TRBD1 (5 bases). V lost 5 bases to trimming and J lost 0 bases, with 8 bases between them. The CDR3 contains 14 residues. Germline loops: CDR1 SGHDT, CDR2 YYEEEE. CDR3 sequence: CASRKGPNTGELFF. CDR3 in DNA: TGTGCCAGCAGAAAGGGGCCGAACACCGGGGAGCTGTTTTTT.

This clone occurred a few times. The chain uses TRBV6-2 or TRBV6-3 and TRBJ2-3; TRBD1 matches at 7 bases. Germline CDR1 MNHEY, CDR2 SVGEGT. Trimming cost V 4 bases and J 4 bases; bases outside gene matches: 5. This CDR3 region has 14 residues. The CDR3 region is CASSSTGFADTQYF. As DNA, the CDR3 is TGTGCCAGCAGTTCGACAGGGTTCGCAGATACGCAGTATTTT.

This chain's CDR3 is CASSHGGRQPQHF. The DNA for the CDR3 is TGCGCCAGCAGCCACGGCGGGCGTCAGCCCCAGCATTTT. V gene TRBV4-1 combines with J gene TRBJ1-5; D call uncertain. The ends were cut back, 3 bases at V and 6 bases at J, with 9 bases in the middle. The CDR3 totals 13 residues. Looked up from germline, CDR1 is MGHRA and CDR2 is YSYEKL.

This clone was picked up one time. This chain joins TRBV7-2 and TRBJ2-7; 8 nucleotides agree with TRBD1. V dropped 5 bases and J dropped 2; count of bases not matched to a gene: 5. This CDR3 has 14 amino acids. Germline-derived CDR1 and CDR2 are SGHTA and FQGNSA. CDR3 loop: CASSPGQETYEQYF. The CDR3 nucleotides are TGTGCCAGCAGCCCGGGACAGGAAACCTACGAGCAGTACTTC.